The subject of this entry is one T cell receptor beta chain. The sample comes from a study of control samples from healthy donors and cancer patients. CDR1 is MNHEY, CDR2 SMNVEV, per germline (reference sequence). There are 14 residues in the CDR3. V lost 2 bases and J lost 9, with 13 bases in between. Sequenced by immunoSEQ multiplex PCR; TCRdb stores in-frame clones only, minus some. The data contain approximately 170,000 clones, roughly nine tenths of them singletons. V usage is TRBV27 and J usage is TRBJ2-2, with a tentative D call TRBD2 (5 bases). The sequence derives from a woman between 25 and 40 years old in good health. The sequenced sample consisted of blood. CDR3: CASSLIGGSRELFF. CDR3 in DNA: TGTGCCAGCAGTTTAATAGGAGGTAGCAGGGAGCTGTTTTTT.